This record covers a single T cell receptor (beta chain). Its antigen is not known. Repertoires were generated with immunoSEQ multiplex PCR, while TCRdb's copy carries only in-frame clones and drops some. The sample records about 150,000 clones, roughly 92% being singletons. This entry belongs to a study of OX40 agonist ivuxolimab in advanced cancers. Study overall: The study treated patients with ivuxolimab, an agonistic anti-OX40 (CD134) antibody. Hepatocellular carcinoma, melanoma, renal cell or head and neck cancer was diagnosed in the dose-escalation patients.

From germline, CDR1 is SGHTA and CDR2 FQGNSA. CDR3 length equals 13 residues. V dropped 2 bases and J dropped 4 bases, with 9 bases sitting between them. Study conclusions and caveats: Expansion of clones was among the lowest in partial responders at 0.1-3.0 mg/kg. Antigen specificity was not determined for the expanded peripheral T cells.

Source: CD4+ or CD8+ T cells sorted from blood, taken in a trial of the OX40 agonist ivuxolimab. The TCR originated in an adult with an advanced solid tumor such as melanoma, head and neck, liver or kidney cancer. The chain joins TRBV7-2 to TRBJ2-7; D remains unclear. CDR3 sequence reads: CASSLIGAYEQYF. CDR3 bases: TGTGCCAGCAGCTTAATCGGAGCGTACGAGCAGTACTTC.